This TCR beta chain was identified in a study of CD8 T cells in Susac syndrome. The wider study: Clinically active disease was present in over five of the sequenced Susac syndrome patients. Eight of these patients were in remission.

Trimming took 5 bases from V and 8 from J; bases not matched to a gene: 17. The CDR3 has 17 residues. The T cells that were sequenced for TCR beta were CD8+ and CD4+ cells from blood. Reverse transcription used roughly 0.45 to 1 ug RNA and random hexamers. TCRdb redid the calling of the immunoSEQ multiplex PCR reads with MiXCR, one entry per CDR3 protein. The sample includes some 210,000 distinct CDR3 sequences, over 90% of them seen just once. Notes on this clonotype: The antigen is not known.

General study results and limits: CD4+ T cell repertoires in Susac syndrome lacked clonal expansion.

The material sequenced was CD4+ T cells from PBMCs. The rearrangement uses TRBV12-3 or TRBV12-4 and TRBJ2-1; 8 bases line up with TRBD2. The origin of this receptor is a human donor with Susac syndrome. The CDR3 coding sequence is TGTGCCAGCAGTCTCGAGTCCGTGGACGGGGGGGCCGATGAGCAGTTCTTC. Its translation is CASSLESVDGGADEQFF.